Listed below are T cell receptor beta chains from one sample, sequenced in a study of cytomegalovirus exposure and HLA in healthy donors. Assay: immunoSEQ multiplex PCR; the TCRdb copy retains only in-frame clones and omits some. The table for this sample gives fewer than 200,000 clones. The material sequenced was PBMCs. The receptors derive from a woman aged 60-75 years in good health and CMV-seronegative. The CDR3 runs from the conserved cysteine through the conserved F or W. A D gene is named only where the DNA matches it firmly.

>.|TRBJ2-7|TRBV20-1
TGCAGTGCTGGGGAGAAGTACGAGCAGTACTTC
CSAGEKYEQYF
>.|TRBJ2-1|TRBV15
TGTGCCACCAGCGTCCCGGGACGGGGGTTCTATGAGCAGTTCTTC
CATSVPGRGFYEQFF
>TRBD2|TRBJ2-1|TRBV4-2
TGTGCCAGCAGCCAAGTGGGTCAGCGGGAGCAGGATGAGCAGTTCTTC
CASSQVGQREQDEQFF
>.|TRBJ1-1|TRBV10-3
TGTGCCATCGGTGTATTCGGCACTGAAGCTTTCTTT
CAIGVFGTEAFF
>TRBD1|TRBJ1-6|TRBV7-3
TGTGCCAGCAGCTTAATGAGGGGGCATAGTTCACCCCTCCACTTT
CASSLMRGHSSPLHF
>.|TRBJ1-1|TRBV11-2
TGTGCCAGCAGCTTAGAGCGGTGGAGCACTGAAGCTTTCTTT
CASSLERWSTEAFF
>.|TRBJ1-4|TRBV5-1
TGCGCCAGCAGCTTGGGGGGCAGAGCTAATGAAAAACTGTTTTTT
CASSLGGRANEKLFF
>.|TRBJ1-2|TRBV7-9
TGTGCCAGCAGCCCGCCGGACAGAGGCTACACCTTC
CASSPPDRGYTF
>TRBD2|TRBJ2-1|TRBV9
TGTGCCAGCAGCGAACAATCAGGACTAGCGGGGTCCTACAATGAGCAGTTCTTC
CASSEQSGLAGSYNEQFF
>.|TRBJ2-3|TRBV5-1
TGCGCCAGCAGCCGTTATTCCGCTACTAGCACAGATACGCAGTATTTT
CASSRYSATSTDTQYF
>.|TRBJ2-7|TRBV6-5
TGTGCCAGCAGTCACGACTCCTTAAGCGAGCAGTACTTC
CASSHDSLSEQYF
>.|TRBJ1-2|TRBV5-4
TGTGCCAGCAGCTTAGCTTCCTCGGGCTACACCTTC
CASSLASSGYTF
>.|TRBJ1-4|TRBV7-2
TGTGCCAGCAGTCCGGGGGGCGAAAAACTGTTTTTT
CASSPGGEKLFF
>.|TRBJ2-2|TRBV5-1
TGCGCCAGCAAAATCGACAGGGATACCCAGATAGCGGAAGAGAACACCGGGGAGCTGTTTTTT
CASKIDRDTQIAEENTGELFF
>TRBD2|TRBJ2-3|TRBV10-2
TGCGCCAGCAGTGAGGGACTAGCGGGGAATACGCAGTATTTT
CASSEGLAGNTQYF
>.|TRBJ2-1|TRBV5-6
TGTGCCAGCAGCTTGGTGAGGGGGAATGAGCAGTTCTTC
CASSLVRGNEQFF
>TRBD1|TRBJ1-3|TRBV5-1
TGCGCCAGCAGCCCAGGGGACAGGGGGATACCTGGAAACACCATATATTTT
CASSPGDRGIPGNTIYF
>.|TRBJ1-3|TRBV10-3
TGTGCCACCTCTGCCGGGACGGGAGGGTCTGGAAACACCATATATTTT
CATSAGTGGSGNTIYF